This T cell receptor beta chain was identified during a study of CD8 T cells in ankylosing spondylitis. TCRdb re-called the 5' RACE reads with MiXCR, one entry per CDR3 protein. This table holds under 250,000 distinct CDR3 sequences, about 7% found once. Study-wide findings and caveats: A number of the motif variants had already been described in reactive arthritis synovial fluid and blood. A TCR beta motif made of several highly homologous variants seemed typical of ankylosing spondylitis blood.

V was cut by 0 bases and J by 2 bases, with 13 bases left in between. The CDR3 runs to 16 residues. Germline V gene sequence: CDR1 SGHRS, CDR2 YFSETQ. This clonotype occurred a few times. The antigen remains unidentified. J is TRBJ2-3 and V is TRBV5-1, with no clear D. The sample comprised blood, either unsorted or a sorted T cell fraction (not recorded which). The receptor comes from a male donor with ankylosing spondylitis. Here the CDR3 reads CASSLGVSTTTDTQYF. CDR3 in DNA: TGCGCCAGCAGCTTGGGAGTTTCTACCACCACAGATACGCAGTATTTT.